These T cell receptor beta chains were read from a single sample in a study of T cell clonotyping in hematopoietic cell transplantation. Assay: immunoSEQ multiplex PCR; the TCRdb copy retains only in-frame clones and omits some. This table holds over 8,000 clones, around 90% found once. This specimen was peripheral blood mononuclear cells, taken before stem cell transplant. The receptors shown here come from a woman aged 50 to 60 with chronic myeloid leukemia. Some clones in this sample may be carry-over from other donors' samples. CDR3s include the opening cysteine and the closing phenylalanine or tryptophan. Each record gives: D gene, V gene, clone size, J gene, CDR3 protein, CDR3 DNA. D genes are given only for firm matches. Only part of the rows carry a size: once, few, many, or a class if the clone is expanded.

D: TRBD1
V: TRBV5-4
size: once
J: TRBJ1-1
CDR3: CASSPGAGGPNTEAFF
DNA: TGTGCCAGCAGCCCTGGCGCAGGGGGCCCGAACACTGAAGCTTTCTTT

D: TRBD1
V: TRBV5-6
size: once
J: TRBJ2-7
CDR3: CASSWTGGNEQYF
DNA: TGTGCCAGCAGCTGGACAGGGGGAAACGAGCAGTACTTC

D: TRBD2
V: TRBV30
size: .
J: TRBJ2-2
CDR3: CAWSGKSSGLLANTGELFF
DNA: TGTGCCTGGAGCGGAAAATCTAGCGGGTTACTCGCGAACACCGGGGAGCTGTTTTTT

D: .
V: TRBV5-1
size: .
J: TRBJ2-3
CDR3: CASSLELSGGDTQYF
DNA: TGCGCCAGCAGCTTGGAGTTGTCAGGCGGGGATACGCAGTATTTT

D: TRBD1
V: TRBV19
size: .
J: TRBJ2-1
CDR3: CASSKGQGNNEQFF
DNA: TGTGCCAGTAGTAAGGGACAGGGAAACAATGAGCAGTTCTTC

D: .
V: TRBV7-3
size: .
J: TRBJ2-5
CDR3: CASSLSHQETQYF
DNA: TGTGCCAGCAGCTTATCCCATCAAGAGACCCAGTACTTC

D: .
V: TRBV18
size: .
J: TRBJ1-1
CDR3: CASSPLLDTEAFF
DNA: TGTGCCAGCTCACCACTGTTGGATACTGAAGCTTTCTTT

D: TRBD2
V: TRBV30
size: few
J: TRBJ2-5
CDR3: CAWSRGGSETQYF
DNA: TGTGCCTGGAGCCGGGGGGGCAGCGAGACCCAGTACTTC

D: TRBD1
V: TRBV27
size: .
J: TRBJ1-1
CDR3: CASSPRDSTTEAFF
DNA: TGTGCCAGCAGTCCCAGGGACAGCACGACTGAAGCTTTCTTT

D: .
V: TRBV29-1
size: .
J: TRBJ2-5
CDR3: CSVDKNQETQYF
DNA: TGCAGCGTTGATAAGAACCAAGAGACCCAGTACTTC

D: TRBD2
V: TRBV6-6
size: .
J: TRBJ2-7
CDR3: CASSYVAGSYEQYF
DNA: TGTGCCAGCAGTTACGTAGCGGGATCCTACGAGCAGTACTTC

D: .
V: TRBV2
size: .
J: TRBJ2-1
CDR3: CASNAPFYNEQFF
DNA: TGTGCCAGCAATGCTCCCTTCTACAATGAGCAGTTCTTC

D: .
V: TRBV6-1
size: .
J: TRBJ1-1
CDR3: CASSEAENMEAFF
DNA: TGTGCCAGCAGTGAAGCAGAGAATATGGAAGCTTTCTTT

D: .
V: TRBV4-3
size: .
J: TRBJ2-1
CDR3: CASSQVPVNEQFF
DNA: TGCGCCAGCAGCCAAGTCCCCGTCAATGAGCAGTTCTTC

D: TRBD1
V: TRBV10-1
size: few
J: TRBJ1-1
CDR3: CASSVGQENTEAFF
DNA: TGCGCCAGCAGTGTTGGACAGGAGAACACTGAAGCTTTCTTT

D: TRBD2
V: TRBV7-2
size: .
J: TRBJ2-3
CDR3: CASSIGLAGGTQYF
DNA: TGTGCCAGCAGCATCGGACTAGCGGGAGGGACGCAGTATTTT

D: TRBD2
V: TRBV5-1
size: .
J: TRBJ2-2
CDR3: CASRKREEVGELFF
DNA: TGCGCCAGCAGAAAACGGGAGGAGGTCGGGGAGCTGTTTTTT

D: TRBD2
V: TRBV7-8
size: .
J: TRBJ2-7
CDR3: CASSLRPGLAGRGEQYF
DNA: TGTGCCAGCAGCTTAAGACCGGGACTAGCGGGAAGGGGGGAGCAGTACTTC

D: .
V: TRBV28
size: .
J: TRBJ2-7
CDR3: CASSPRRSGEQYF
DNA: TGTGCCAGCAGTCCTAGGCGTTCGGGCGAGCAGTACTTC

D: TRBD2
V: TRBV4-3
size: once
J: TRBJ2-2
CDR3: CASSLGLADNTGELFF
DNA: TGCGCCAGCAGCCTGGGACTAGCGGATAACACCGGGGAGCTGTTTTTT

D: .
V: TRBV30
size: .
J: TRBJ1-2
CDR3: CAWSRLSRDGKGYTF
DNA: TGTGCCTGGAGCCGCCTTAGCCGGGACGGGAAGGGCTACACCTTC

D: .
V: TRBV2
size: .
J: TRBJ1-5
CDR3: CASSLDRGWNQPQHF
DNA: TGTGCCAGCAGTCTGGACAGAGGCTGGAATCAGCCCCAGCATTTT

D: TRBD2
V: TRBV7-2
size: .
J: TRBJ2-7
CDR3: CASSLVPSGAYEQYF
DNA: TGTGCCAGCAGCTTAGTGCCTAGCGGGGCCTACGAGCAGTACTTC

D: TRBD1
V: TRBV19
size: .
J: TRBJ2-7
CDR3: CASRAPGQGYEQYF
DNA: TGTGCCAGTAGAGCTCCGGGACAGGGGTACGAGCAGTACTTC

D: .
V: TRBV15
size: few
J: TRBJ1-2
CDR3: CATSEGAIYGYTF
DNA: TGTGCCACCAGCGAGGGCGCTATTTATGGCTACACCTTC

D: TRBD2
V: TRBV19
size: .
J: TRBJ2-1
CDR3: CASSGLAASSYNEQFF
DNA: TGTGCCAGTAGTGGCCTAGCGGCAAGCTCCTACAATGAGCAGTTCTTC

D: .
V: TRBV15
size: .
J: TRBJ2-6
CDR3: CATARSSGANVLTF
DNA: TGTGCCACCGCCAGGAGCTCTGGGGCCAACGTCCTGACTTTC

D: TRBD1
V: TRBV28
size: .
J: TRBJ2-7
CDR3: CASRGTAQSYEQYF
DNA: TGTGCCAGCAGAGGGACAGCTCAATCCTACGAGCAGTACTTC

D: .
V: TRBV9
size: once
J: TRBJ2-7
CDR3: CASSVGIGGANYEQYF
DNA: TGTGCCAGCAGCGTAGGGATTGGGGGCGCGAACTACGAGCAGTACTTC

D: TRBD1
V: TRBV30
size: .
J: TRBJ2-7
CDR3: CAWTPDRGLFEQYF
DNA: TGTGCCTGGACCCCGGACAGGGGGCTTTTCGAGCAGTACTTC

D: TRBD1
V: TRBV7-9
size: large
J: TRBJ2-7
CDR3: CASSLLDGQGSYEQYF
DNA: TGTGCCAGCAGCTTACTGGATGGACAGGGCTCCTACGAGCAGTACTTC

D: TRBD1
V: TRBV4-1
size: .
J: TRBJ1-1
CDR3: CASSRGTDNTEAFF
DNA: TGCGCCAGCAGCCGCGGGACAGATAACACTGAAGCTTTCTTT

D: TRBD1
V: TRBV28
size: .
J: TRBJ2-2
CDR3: CASSLTGSGTGELFF
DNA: TGTGCCAGCAGCCTGACAGGGTCGGGGACCGGGGAGCTGTTTTTT

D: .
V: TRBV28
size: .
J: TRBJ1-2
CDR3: CASIGQSYGYTF
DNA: TGTGCCAGCATCGGGCAGAGCTATGGCTACACCTTC

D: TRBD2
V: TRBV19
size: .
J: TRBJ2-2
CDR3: CASRSSGRAGNTGELFF
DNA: TGTGCCAGTAGAAGTAGCGGGAGGGCGGGGAACACCGGGGAGCTGTTTTTT

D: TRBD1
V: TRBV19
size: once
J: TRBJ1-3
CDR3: CASRTGAANSGNTIYF
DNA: TGTGCCAGTAGGACAGGGGCCGCCAACTCTGGAAACACCATATATTTT

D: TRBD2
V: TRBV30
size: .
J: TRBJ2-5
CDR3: CAWSEGLAGQETQYF
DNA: TGTGCCTGGAGCGAGGGACTAGCGGGACAAGAGACCCAGTACTTC